What follows are 17 T cell receptor beta chains derived from one specimen sequenced in a study of blood T cell repertoires in COVID-19. Only in-frame clones appear in the TCRdb table, and some are missing; sequencing was by immunoSEQ multiplex PCR. The sample records hundreds of thousands of clones, around nine tenths being singletons. Material: peripheral blood. The receptors derive from a woman in her twenties or thirties with COVID-19, enrolled during active disease.

V and J are TRBV5-6 and TRBJ2-7, with D possibly TRBD1 on 6 matching bases. This CDR3 region has 14 residues. CDR1 is SGHDT and CDR2 is YYEEEE in the germline V gene. The ends were cut back, 1 base at V and 3 bases at J, with 11 bases in the middle. CDR3 sequence: CASSLLRTDYEQYF. The CDR3 coding sequence is TGTGCCAGCAGCTTGTTGCGGACAGACTACGAGCAGTACTTC.

The chain carries TRBV27 and TRBJ2-7; D not certain. V dropped 0 bases and J dropped 3 bases, with 15 bases sitting between them. The CDR3 is 16 residues long. Germline lookup yields CDR1 MNHEY and CDR2 SMNVEV (reference sequence). CDR3 DNA sequence: TGTGCCAGCAGTTTATCCCCTGGCACCTCGTACTACGAGCAGTACTTC. Amino acids: CASSLSPGTSYYEQYF.

CDR3 nucleotide sequence: TGTGCCACCAAACCAGGGTATCGGACTGAAGCTTTCTTT. Translation: CATKPGYRTEAFF. The V gene is TRBV27, the J gene TRBJ1-1; D may be TRBD1 (5 bases). V was pared by 10 bases and J by 5 bases, with 17 bases between. Germline CDR1 reads MNHEY; CDR2 reads SMNVEV (reference sequence). The CDR3 loop spans 13 amino acids.

This clone was detected a few times. The rearrangement joins TRBV4-2 to TRBJ1-2, with a weak D call TRBD1 (6 bases). Germline assignment: CDR1 LGHNA and CDR2 YNFKEQ. The CDR3 is 13 residues long. V lost 4 bases and J 1 base, leaving 7 bases between the germline ends. CDR3 DNA sequence: TGTGCCAGCAGCCTACAGGGTAACTATGGCTACACCTTC. The encoded protein is CASSLQGNYGYTF.

The J gene is TRBJ2-3, the V gene TRBV5-6; no clear D. Germline loops: CDR1 SGHDT, CDR2 YYEEEE. This CDR3 comprises 15 residues. V was shortened by 4 bases and J by 6 bases, with 18 bases between the two germline ends. CDR3 nucleotides: TGTGCCAGCAGCCGACTGACGAGAGCGCACGATACGCAGTATTTT. Translated: CASSRLTRAHDTQYF. The entire variable domain, with the rest obtained from reference TRBV5-6 and TRBJ2-3, is as follows: DAGVTQSPTHLIKTRGQQVTLRCSPKSGHDTVSWYQQALGQGPQFIFQYYEEEERQRGNFPDRFSGHQFPNYSSELNVNALLLGDSALYLCASSRLTRAHDTQYFGPGTRLTVL.

This clone was recorded once. This chain connects TRBV6-5 to TRBJ2-1; perhaps TRBD1 as D (5 bases). V lost 0 bases to trimming and J lost 4 bases, with 10 bases between them. The CDR3 runs 15 residues. Germline CDR1 and CDR2: MNHEY and SVGAGI. This CDR3 is CASSYSSDRYNEQFF. The CDR3 bases are TGTGCCAGCAGTTACTCAAGCGACAGATACAATGAGCAGTTCTTC.

The V call is TRBV3-1 (or the pseudogene TRBV3-2), the J call TRBJ1-3, with D tentatively TRBD1 (6 bases). The CDR3 runs 17 residues. Germline V gene sequence: CDR1 LGHDT, CDR2 YNNKEL (reference sequence). The V end was cut by 3 bases, the J end by 0 bases, with 15 bases between. The CDR3: CASSHAFGTHSGNTIYF. The CDR3 DNA reads as TGTGCCAGCAGCCATGCATTCGGGACACACTCTGGAAACACCATATATTTT.

The V gene is TRBV11-1, the J gene TRBJ1-2; the match to TRBD1 covers 7 bases. The V gene's germline CDR1 is SGHAT and CDR2 FQDESV (reference sequence). The CDR3 extends over 13 amino acids. J gave up 4 bases and V 5 bases, and 4 bases lay outside the gene matches. CDR3 sequence (DNA): TGTGCCAGCAGCAAGACAGGGTCCTATGGCTACACCTTC. Amino acids: CASSKTGSYGYTF.

This clone has just a few counts. This chain joins TRBV7-8 and TRBJ1-2, with 12 positions matching TRBD1. This CDR3 is 15 amino acids long. Trimming at V came to 3 bases and at J to 8 bases, leaving 7 bases not matched to a gene. Germline lookup yields CDR1 SGHVS and CDR2 FQNEAQ. The CDR3 nucleotides are TGTGCCAGCAGCTTGAGGGACAGGGGGCCGCGAGGCTACACCTTC. Protein: CASSLRDRGPRGYTF.

J is TRBJ1-2 and V is TRBV18, with TRBD1 as a possible D gene (5 bases). Trimming took 1 base from V and 10 from J, leaving 16 bases between them. The CDR3 is 14 residues long. CDR1 is KGHSH, CDR2 LQKENI, per germline. The CDR3 nucleotides read TGTGCCAGCTCACCACAGCAGGGAGGGGAAGACTACACCTTC. Residues: CASSPQQGGEDYTF.

The CDR3 loop is CATSRFWEGVTEAFF. The CDR3 nucleotides are TGTGCCACCAGCAGGTTCTGGGAGGGGGTTACTGAAGCTTTCTTT. The chain combines TRBV15 with TRBJ1-1, with D possibly TRBD1 on 6 matching bases. The CDR3 spans 15 residues. Trimming removed 3 bases at V and 5 bases at J, with 16 bases between. Germline CDR1 LNHNV, CDR2 YYDKDF (reference sequence).

The chain uses TRBV6-5 and TRBJ1-1; no firm D call. From germline, CDR1 is MNHEY and CDR2 SVGAGI. The CDR3 contains 15 residues. V was trimmed by 5 bases and J by 1 base, leaving 14 bases between them. The CDR3 sequence is CASSRTRGTNTEAFF. As DNA, the CDR3 is TGTGCCAGCAGTCGCACACGAGGTACGAACACTGAAGCTTTCTTT.

The chain links TRBV5-4 to TRBJ2-7; D is possibly TRBD2 (5 bases). V lost 2 bases to trimming and J lost 7 bases, with 7 bases between them. Germline values: CDR1 SGHNT, CDR2 YYREEE (reference sequence). The CDR3 consists of 11 residues. The CDR3: CASSFGEEQYF. The DNA of the CDR3 is TGTGCCAGCAGCTTTGGGGAGGAGCAGTACTTC.

The V gene is TRBV11-2, the J gene TRBJ2-5; a possible D gene is TRBD2 (6 bases). CDR1 and CDR2 from the germline V gene are SGHAT and FQNNGV. Trimming removed 5 bases from V and 2 bases from J, with 15 bases in between. This CDR3 has 15 amino acids. CDR3 nucleotides: TGTGCCAGCAGCCCTGGACGGAGGGGACAAGAGACCCAGTACTTC. It codes for CASSPGRRGQETQYF.

This clone was counted a few times. The CDR3 here is CASRIDYNEQFF. CDR3 nucleotide sequence: TGTGCCAGCAGGATAGATTACAATGAGCAGTTCTTC. The chain recombines TRBV6-5 with TRBJ2-1; D ambiguous. The CDR3 length is 12 residues. The V gene's germline CDR1 is MNHEY and CDR2 SVGAGI. Deletions cut 6 bases from V and 4 bases from J, with 7 bases between.

This clone came up once. The chain combines TRBV19 with TRBJ1-5, with D perhaps matching TRBD1 (5 bases). The CDR3 spans 13 residues. V lost 10 bases and J lost 6, with 16 bases in between. CDR1 and CDR2 from the germline V gene are LNHDA and SQIVND (reference sequence). The CDR3 reads CATDSGGSQPQHF. DNA of the CDR3: TGTGCCACCGACTCGGGGGGGAGTCAGCCCCAGCATTTT. Full variable domain (remainder filled in from reference TRBV19 and TRBJ1-5): DGGITQSPKYLFRKEGQNVTLSCEQNLNHDAMYWYRQDPGQGLRLIYYSQIVNDFQKGDIAEGYSVSREKKESFPLTVTSAQKNPTAFYLCATDSGGSQPQHFGDGTRLSIL.

V is TRBV6-1 and J is TRBJ1-5; a possible D gene is TRBD1 (6 bases). The CDR3 consists of 18 residues. CDR1 and CDR2 from the germline V gene are MNHNS and SASEGT. V dropped 4 bases and J dropped 0 bases, with 19 bases sitting between them. CDR3 in amino acids: CASSGEQGRVYSNQPQHF. For the CDR3, the DNA is TGTGCCAGCAGTGGGGAACAGGGAAGGGTTTATAGCAATCAGCCCCAGCATTTT.